The 30 T cell receptor beta chains listed next were all sequenced from one sample in a study of control samples from healthy donors and cancer patients. Sequenced by immunoSEQ multiplex PCR; TCRdb stores in-frame clones only, minus some. The sample lists about 110,000 clones; 70% to 85% were seen once. Source material: blood. Receptors were obtained from a man aged 18 to 30 in good health.

The chain joins TRBV11-2 to TRBJ1-2; D is ambiguous. The CDR3 is 12 amino acids. V dropped 8 bases and J dropped 4 bases, with 11 bases sitting between them. Per germline, CDR1 SGHAT and CDR2 FQNNGV. The CDR3 region is CASGWAGYGYTF. In DNA form, the CDR3 reads TGTGCCAGCGGGTGGGCAGGCTATGGCTACACCTTC.

This clone was seen a handful of times. This chain links TRBV7-2 with TRBJ2-7; the D is unclear. The CDR3 is 14 residues long. From germline, CDR1 is SGHTA and CDR2 FQGNSA. Trimming pared 5 bases from V and 0 bases from J, leaving 11 bases between. CDR3 protein: CASSPAHSSYEQYV. The CDR3 bases are TGTGCCAGCAGCCCCGCGCACAGCTCCTACGAGCAGTACGTC.

This clone appeared a few times. The genes are TRBV14 and TRBJ1-3; D may be TRBD1 (6 bases). The CDR3 is 14 amino acids. The germline V and J ends were trimmed by 4 bases and 5 bases, with 12 bases remaining between them. CDR1 and CDR2 from the germline V gene are SGHDN and FVKESK. The CDR3 sequence is CASSPAGARNTIYF. CDR3 coding DNA: TGTGCCAGCAGCCCGGCGGGGGCCAGAAACACCATATATTTT.

DNA of the CDR3: TGTGCCAGCAGCGCCCTACGACTAGCGGGGGCCGATGAGCAGTTCTTC. This translates into CASSALRLAGADEQFF. The chain joins TRBV9 to TRBJ2-1; 12 bases map to TRBD2. The trim removed 3 bases at V and 8 bases at J, leaving 9 bases unmatched. Germline V gives CDR1 SGDLS, CDR2 YYNGEE. The CDR3 covers 16 residues.

Comments on this clone: The sample contains more than one DNA sequence encoding this CDR3. V usage is TRBV27 and J usage is TRBJ1-2; TRBD1 is a possible D gene (5 bases). CDR1 and CDR2 from the germline V gene are MNHEY and SMNVEV (reference sequence). This CDR3 contains 14 residues. V dropped 2 bases and J dropped 2 bases, with 9 bases sitting between them. DNA for the CDR3: TGTGCCAGCAGTTTACGAGCAGGGAACTATGGCTACACCTTC. Translation gives CASSLRAGNYGYTF.

This chain connects TRBV28 to TRBJ2-5; D might be TRBD2 (6 bases). The CDR3 extends over 16 amino acids. Per germline, CDR1 MDHEN and CDR2 SYDVKM. With 2 bases removed from V and 6 bases from J, the gap between germline ends came to 19 bases. CDR3 region: CASSLASEPLRKTQYF. The CDR3, as DNA: TGTGCCAGCAGTTTAGCTAGCGAGCCCCTCCGGAAGACCCAGTACTTC.

The V call is TRBV30, the J call TRBJ1-2, with D possibly TRBD1 on 5 matching bases. Germline assignment: CDR1 GTSNPN and CDR2 SVGIG (reference sequence). This CDR3 is 15 amino acids long. The ends were cut back, 2 bases at V and 8 bases at J, with 21 bases in the middle. CDR3 in DNA: TGTGCCTGGAGTAAACTAAGGGACTCAAGCCGGGGCTACACCTTC. Its protein is CAWSKLRDSSRGYTF.

The CDR3 coding sequence is TGTGCCAGCAGCTACGGGTGGGACATTCAGTACTTC. Residues: CASSYGWDIQYF. The chain couples TRBV7-9 to TRBJ2-4; D call uncertain. This CDR3 region has 12 residues. The V gene's germline CDR1 is SEHNR and CDR2 FQNEAQ (reference sequence). V was pared by 4 bases and J by 8 bases, with 9 bases between. The full variable domain, in which reference TRBV7-9 and TRBJ2-4 provide the parts outside the CDR3, is DTGVSQNPRHKITKRGQNVTFRCDPISEHNRLYWYRQTLGQGPEFLTYFQNEAQLEKSRLLSDRFSAERPKGSFSTLEIQRTEQGDSAMYLCASSYGWDIQYFGAGTRLSVL.

The chain recombines TRBV11-2 with TRBJ2-1; 9 bases fit TRBD2. The CDR3 contains 18 residues. CDR1 is SGHAT, CDR2 FQNNGV, per germline. Losses at the gene ends were 5 bases for V and 2 bases for J; bases not matched to a gene: 13. Written as DNA, the CDR3 is TGTGCCAGCAGCCCGCCTCTCGTTAGCGGGGGAGCCTACAATGAGCAGTTCTTC. It yields the protein CASSPPLVSGGAYNEQFF.

This chain links TRBV5-1 with TRBJ2-7; tentatively, D is TRBD2 (5 bases). The length of the CDR3 is 11 residues. V lost 2 bases to trimming and J lost 7 bases, with 7 bases between them. Germline V CDR1 and CDR2: SGHRS, YFSETQ. The CDR3 DNA follows: TGCGCCAGCAGCTTTAAGCGGGAGCAGTACTTC. Protein product: CASSFKREQYF.

The chain recombines TRBV19 with TRBJ2-2; TRBD2 matches at 8 bases. The CDR3 has 15 amino acids. The germline gives CDR1 LNHDA, CDR2 SQIVND (reference sequence). The ends lost 5 bases at V and 2 bases at J; junction bases unmatched: 4. The CDR3: CASSLRGANTGELFF. CDR3 coding DNA: TGTGCCAGTAGTTTGCGGGGGGCCAACACCGGGGAGCTGTTTTTT.

This clone was counted a single time. In nucleotides, the CDR3 is TGTGCCAGCAGCTTAGTGGCGTTAGGAAACACCATATATTTT. It translates to CASSLVALGNTIYF. The gene calls are TRBV7-9 and TRBJ1-3; no clear D gene. From germline, CDR1 is SEHNR and CDR2 FQNEAQ (reference sequence). Trimming took off 1 base at V and 4 bases at J, with 8 bases between the two ends. There are 14 residues in the CDR3.

The rearrangement uses TRBV18 and TRBJ2-5; a weak D match, TRBD1 (6 bases). There are 16 residues in the CDR3. V gave up 6 bases and J gave up 2 bases, with 19 bases separating them. Germline V gene lookup returns CDR1 KGHSH and CDR2 LQKENI. The CDR3 DNA reads as TGTGCCAGCTCCCCGAACCAGGGGAAGGGACAAGAGACCCAGTACTTC. Translation gives CASSPNQGKGQETQYF.

The chain is built from TRBV6-5 and TRBJ1-2; TRBD1 agrees at 11 bases. CDR3 size: 15 residues. Germline V gene sequence: CDR1 MNHEY, CDR2 SVGAGI. V shed 2 bases, J shed 4 bases, and the junction held 3 bases outside the gene matches. The CDR3 nucleotides are TGTGCCAGCAGTTACCGGGACAGGGGGACCTATGGCTACACCTTC. It specifies CASSYRDRGTYGYTF.

This chain joins TRBV11-2 and TRBJ2-1; TRBD1 or TRBD2 may be the D gene (5 bases each). Trimming took 1 base from V and 12 from J, leaving 13 bases between them. The CDR3 runs 13 residues. The germline gives CDR1 SGHAT, CDR2 FQNNGV. CDR3 protein: CASSLGLLRGQFF. As DNA, the CDR3 is TGTGCCAGCAGCTTAGGCCTCTTGAGGGGGCAGTTCTTC.

The chain employs TRBV27 and TRBJ1-2; no clear D gene. The germline CDR1 and CDR2 sequences are MNHEY and SMNVEV (reference sequence). This CDR3 comprises 13 residues. V was shortened by 2 bases and J by 1 base, with 5 bases between the two germline ends. The CDR3 sequence is CASSLSGNYGYTF. The DNA of the CDR3 is TGTGCCAGCAGTTTAAGCGGTAACTATGGCTACACCTTC.

This clone was seen a handful of times. The chain has TRBV28 and TRBJ1-5, with a possible D match to TRBD1 (5 bases). CDR1 and CDR2 from the germline V gene are MDHEN and SYDVKM. There are 16 residues in the CDR3. Trimming took off 5 bases at V and 6 bases at J, with 20 bases between the two ends. CDR3 residues: CASSPLVRPQGQPQHF. The CDR3 DNA follows: TGTGCCAGCAGTCCGCTAGTCCGGCCCCAGGGTCAGCCCCAGCATTTT. Full variable domain (rest looked up from reference TRBV28 and TRBJ1-5): DVKVTQSSRYLVKRTGEKVFLECVQDMDHENMFWYRQDPGLGLRLIYFSYDVKMKEKGDIPEGYSVSREKKERFSLILESASTNQTSMYLCASSPLVRPQGQPQHFGDGTRLSIL.

This chain links TRBV5-1 with TRBJ2-2, with D hard to call. V lost 4 bases and J lost 7, with 5 bases in between. The CDR3 is 11 residues long. Germline V gene lookup returns CDR1 SGHRS and CDR2 YFSETQ. CDR3 sequence: CASSLNGELFF. The CDR3 coding sequence is TGCGCCAGCAGCCTAAACGGGGAGCTGTTTTTT.

The CDR3 loop reads CASSLEVTMNTEAFF. The CDR3 DNA reads TGCGCCAGCAGCTTGGAAGTGACGATGAACACTGAAGCTTTCTTT. V gene TRBV5-1 combines with J gene TRBJ1-1; D not certain. Trimming removed 0 bases at V and 0 bases at J, with 9 bases between. The CDR3 loop spans 15 amino acids. Germline CDR1 is SGHRS and CDR2 is YFSETQ.

The chain is built from TRBV9 and TRBJ1-1; no definite D call. The CDR3 runs to 15 residues. V was clipped by 0 bases and J by 0 bases, with 9 bases between them. The germline gives CDR1 SGDLS, CDR2 YYNGEE. The CDR3 sequence: CASSVDSLMNTEAFF. The CDR3 DNA sequence: TGTGCCAGCAGCGTAGACAGCCTTATGAACACTGAAGCTTTCTTT.

J is TRBJ1-1 and V is TRBV12-3 or TRBV12-4; D not certain. V lost 4 bases and J 1 base, leaving 7 bases between the germline ends. The CDR3 length is 13 residues. The CDR3 DNA is TGTGCCAGCAGTTCGTCCCAGAACACTGAAGCTTTCTTT. Residues: CASSSSQNTEAFF.

The CDR3 is CASSLDAGVDQPQHF. Written as DNA, the CDR3 is TGCGCCAGCAGCTTGGACGCAGGGGTGGATCAGCCCCAGCATTTT. The V call is TRBV5-1, the J call TRBJ1-5, with D tentatively TRBD1 (6 bases). V was cut by 0 bases and J by 5 bases, with 12 bases left in between. The CDR3 has 15 residues. Germline V CDR1 and CDR2: SGHRS, YFSETQ.

J is TRBJ1-1 and V is TRBV7-2; tentatively, D is TRBD1 (6 bases). The CDR3 runs to 16 residues. V was trimmed by 3 bases and J by 0 bases, leaving 14 bases between them. Germline values: CDR1 SGHTA, CDR2 FQGNSA. CDR3 sequence: CASSFWGGALNTEAFF. For the CDR3, the DNA is TGTGCCAGCAGCTTCTGGGGGGGGGCCCTGAACACTGAAGCTTTCTTT.

The CDR3 bases are TGTGCCAGCAGCCCGATCGGGCACGAGCAGTACTTC. Translating it yields CASSPIGHEQYF. J is TRBJ2-7 and V is TRBV5-6; D unclear. Germline V gene lookup returns CDR1 SGHDT and CDR2 YYEEEE. V was clipped by 4 bases and J by 5 bases, with 10 bases between them. CDR3 length: 12 amino acids.

The chain carries TRBV4-3 and TRBJ1-1; D is perhaps TRBD1 (5 bases). V gave up 1 base and J gave up 0 bases, with 12 bases separating them. This CDR3 is built from 16 residues. Germline V gives CDR1 LGHNA, CDR2 YSLEER. The CDR3 sequence is CASSQGTGGMNTEAFF. CDR3 in DNA: TGCGCCAGCAGCCAAGGAACCGGGGGAATGAACACTGAAGCTTTCTTT.

The chain joins TRBV5-4 to TRBJ2-7; a weak D match, TRBD1 (6 bases). The CDR3 spans 14 residues. The germline V gene has CDR1 SGHNT and CDR2 YYREEE (reference sequence). Trimming pared 3 bases from V and 6 bases from J, leaving 16 bases between. CDR3 DNA sequence: TGTGCCAGCAGCTCCCCCGACAGGTTCCGCGAGCAGTACTTC. Translating gives CASSSPDRFREQYF.

In DNA form, the CDR3 reads TGTGCCAGCAGTAATTACAGGAATTTACGCCATAATTCACCCCTCCACTTT. Protein product: CASSNYRNLRHNSPLHF. J is TRBJ1-6 and V is TRBV28; tentatively, D is TRBD1 (5 bases). The CDR3 length is 17 residues. The ends were cut back, 5 bases at V and 5 bases at J, with 19 bases in the middle. Germline V gene lookup returns CDR1 MDHEN and CDR2 SYDVKM.

The rearrangement links TRBV5-4 to TRBJ2-5; D is undetermined. V was trimmed by 0 bases and J by 2 bases, leaving 5 bases between them. Germline loops: CDR1 SGHNT, CDR2 YYREEE (reference sequence). The CDR3 covers 13 residues. CDR3 in amino acids: CASSLVGQETQYF. The CDR3 DNA sequence: TGTGCCAGCAGCTTGGTAGGGCAAGAGACCCAGTACTTC.

This clone was detected only a few times. The V gene is TRBV19, the J gene TRBJ1-2; weak D call: TRBD1 (5 bases). Germline CDR1 LNHDA, CDR2 SQIVND (reference sequence). The CDR3 has 15 amino acids. V shed 4 bases and J shed 0 bases, with 12 bases lying between them. CDR3 sequence (DNA): TGTGCCAGTAGTAGGGGGGACGGAACTAACTATGGCTACACCTTC. Translated, it gives CASSRGDGTNYGYTF.

J is TRBJ1-5 and V is TRBV21-1; the D call of TRBD1 is as the table states it, not checked on the DNA. TRBV21-1 constitutes a pseudogene. The CDR3 contains 15 residues. The CDR3 DNA follows: TGTGCCAGCAGCACAATCAGGGTTGGCAATCAGCCCCAGCATTTT. This encodes CASSTIRVGNQPQHF.